Given below is one T cell receptor (beta chain) in context. No antigen is known for it. The data derive from a study of tumor-infiltrating lymphocytes in localized non-small cell lung cancer. Turning to the study itself: Several tumor histologies, both smoking statuses, and some post-neoadjuvant chemotherapy samples were included.

Assay: immunoSEQ multiplex PCR; the TCRdb copy retains only in-frame clones and omits some. The sample includes 16,000 or so clones, roughly 80% of them seen just once. Study observations and caveats: Available tissue quantity limited TCR sequencing to a patient subset.

Germline CDR1 is SNHLY and CDR2 is FYNNEI. The CDR3 has 13 amino acids. V was shortened by 4 bases and J by 3 bases, with 9 bases between the two germline ends. The J gene is TRBJ1-1, the V gene TRBV2; tentatively, D is TRBD1 (6 bases). The clonotype originates from a human donor with non-small cell lung cancer. Sequenced: lung tumor tissue. The CDR3: CASSVNRDTEAFF. The DNA for the CDR3 is TGTGCCAGCAGTGTAAACAGGGACACTGAAGCTTTCTTT.